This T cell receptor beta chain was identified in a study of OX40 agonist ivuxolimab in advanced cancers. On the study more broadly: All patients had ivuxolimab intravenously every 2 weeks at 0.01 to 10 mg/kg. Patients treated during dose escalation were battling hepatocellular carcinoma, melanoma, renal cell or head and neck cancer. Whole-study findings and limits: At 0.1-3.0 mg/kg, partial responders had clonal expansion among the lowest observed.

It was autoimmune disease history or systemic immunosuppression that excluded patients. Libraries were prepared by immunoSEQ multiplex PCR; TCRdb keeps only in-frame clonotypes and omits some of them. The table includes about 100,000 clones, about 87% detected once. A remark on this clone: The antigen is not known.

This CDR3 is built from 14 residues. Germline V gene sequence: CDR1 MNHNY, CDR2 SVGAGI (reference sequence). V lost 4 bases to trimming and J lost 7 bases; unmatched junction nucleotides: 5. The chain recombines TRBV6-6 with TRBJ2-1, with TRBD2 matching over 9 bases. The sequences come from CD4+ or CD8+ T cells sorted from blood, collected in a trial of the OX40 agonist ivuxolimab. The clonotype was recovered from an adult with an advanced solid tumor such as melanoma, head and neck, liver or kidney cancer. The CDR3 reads CASSWLAGENEQFF. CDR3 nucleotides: TGTGCCAGCAGTTGGTTAGCGGGAGAGAATGAGCAGTTCTTC.